These T cell receptor beta chains were read from a single sample in a study of T cells after yellow fever vaccination. MiXCR was run by TCRdb on the 5' RACE reads, yielding one entry per CDR3 protein. The sample carries roughly 500,000 distinct CDR3 sequences, roughly 21% recorded once. The sample in question was PBMCs, obtained 15 days after the yellow fever booster vaccination. The receptor source for this set is a man aged 30 to 39 who received the YFV17D yellow fever vaccine. The CDR3 runs from the conserved cysteine through the conserved F or W. Fields, in order: CDR3 protein, CDR3 DNA, J gene, clone size, V gene, D gene. A D gene is named only where the DNA matches it firmly. The size of a clone is reported for some rows only, either as once, few or many, or as a class for expanded clones.

cdr3_aa: CASSFTRGGPVSDTQYF; cdr3_nt: TGTGCCAGCAGCTTTACTCGGGGAGGGCCAGTTTCAGATACGCAGTATTTT; j_call: TRBJ2-3; clone_size: -; v_call: TRBV7-2; d_call: TRBD2
cdr3_aa: CAISESDINEQFF; cdr3_nt: TGTGCCATCAGTGAGTCCGATATCAATGAGCAGTTCTTC; j_call: TRBJ2-1; clone_size: -; v_call: TRBV10-3; d_call: -
cdr3_aa: CASGSYEQYF; cdr3_nt: TGTGCCAGCGGGAGTTACGAGCAGTACTTC; j_call: TRBJ2-7; clone_size: many; v_call: TRBV7-2; d_call: -
cdr3_aa: CSVIRDRGFQETQYF; cdr3_nt: TGCAGCGTTATCCGGGACAGGGGTTTCCAAGAGACCCAGTACTTC; j_call: TRBJ2-5; clone_size: -; v_call: TRBV29-1; d_call: TRBD1
cdr3_aa: CASSPRQNYGYTF; cdr3_nt: TGTGCCAGCAGCCCTAGACAGAACTATGGCTACACCTTC; j_call: TRBJ1-2; clone_size: few; v_call: TRBV3-1; d_call: -
cdr3_aa: CSVSGTGGYNEQYF; cdr3_nt: TGCAGCGTCTCCGGGACAGGGGGCTATAACGAGCAGTACTTC; j_call: TRBJ2-7; clone_size: few; v_call: TRBV29-1; d_call: TRBD1
cdr3_aa: CASSRHFPYTF; cdr3_nt: TGTGCCAGCAGCCGACATTTCCCCTACACCTTC; j_call: TRBJ1-2; clone_size: few; v_call: TRBV7-9; d_call: -
cdr3_aa: CSAYNGISYEQYF; cdr3_nt: TGCAGTGCTTATAACGGGATTTCCTACGAGCAGTACTTC; j_call: TRBJ2-7; clone_size: many; v_call: TRBV20-1; d_call: -
cdr3_aa: CASSLSAQGWNEQFF; cdr3_nt: TGTGCCAGCAGCTTATCTGCTCAGGGGTGGAATGAGCAGTTCTTC; j_call: TRBJ2-1; clone_size: -; v_call: TRBV7-3; d_call: -
cdr3_aa: CSAKGYGYTF; cdr3_nt: TGCAGCGCCAAGGGCTATGGCTACACCTTC; j_call: TRBJ1-2; clone_size: few; v_call: TRBV20-1; d_call: -
cdr3_aa: CASSWGQNTDTQYF; cdr3_nt: TGCGCCAGCAGTTGGGGACAGAACACAGATACGCAGTATTTT; j_call: TRBJ2-3; clone_size: -; v_call: TRBV5-1; d_call: TRBD1
cdr3_aa: CASSSPRTSNTGELFF; cdr3_nt: TGTGCCAGCAGCTCCCCCCGGACATCGAACACCGGGGAGCTGTTTTTT; j_call: TRBJ2-2; clone_size: -; v_call: TRBV7-9; d_call: -
cdr3_aa: CASNGGGQGSSEQFF; cdr3_nt: TGTGCCAGCAACGGGGGGGGACAGGGATCATCTGAGCAGTTCTTC; j_call: TRBJ2-1; clone_size: -; v_call: TRBV28; d_call: -
cdr3_aa: CASSTGTSGQWRDEQFF; cdr3_nt: TGTGCCAGCAGCACCGGGACTAGTGGGCAATGGCGGGATGAGCAGTTCTTC; j_call: TRBJ2-1; clone_size: few; v_call: TRBV6-1; d_call: TRBD2
cdr3_aa: CASSRIGENYEQYF; cdr3_nt: TGTGCCAGCAGCCGTATTGGGGAGAACTACGAGCAGTACTTC; j_call: TRBJ2-7; clone_size: -; v_call: TRBV7-2; d_call: -
cdr3_aa: CAIKPDSNQPQHF; cdr3_nt: TGTGCCATCAAACCGGACAGCAATCAGCCCCAGCATTTT; j_call: TRBJ1-5; clone_size: few; v_call: TRBV10-3; d_call: -
cdr3_aa: CASKTGTEETQYF; cdr3_nt: TGTGCCAGCAAGACCGGGACAGAAGAGACCCAGTACTTC; j_call: TRBJ2-5; clone_size: -; v_call: TRBV7-9; d_call: TRBD1
cdr3_aa: CASSYITPGGTQYF; cdr3_nt: TGTGCCAGCAGTTACATAACTCCCGGGGGGACCCAGTACTTC; j_call: TRBJ2-5; clone_size: -; v_call: TRBV6-5; d_call: -
cdr3_aa: CSAAGTSGRATGELFF; cdr3_nt: TGCAGTGCCGCTGGGACTAGCGGGAGAGCAACCGGGGAGCTGTTTTTT; j_call: TRBJ2-2; clone_size: -; v_call: TRBV20-1; d_call: TRBD2
cdr3_aa: CSAKRSTGELFF; cdr3_nt: TGCAGTGCTAAGCGGAGCACCGGGGAGCTGTTTTTT; j_call: TRBJ2-2; clone_size: -; v_call: TRBV20-1; d_call: -
cdr3_aa: CASSQDPGLETQYF; cdr3_nt: TGTGCCAGCAGCCAAGATCCAGGGTTGGAGACCCAGTACTTC; j_call: TRBJ2-5; clone_size: few; v_call: TRBV3-1; d_call: -
cdr3_aa: CASSPGGQRYNEQFF; cdr3_nt: TGTGCCAGCAGCCCCGGCGGACAAAGATACAATGAGCAGTTCTTC; j_call: TRBJ2-1; clone_size: many; v_call: TRBV7-2; d_call: -
cdr3_aa: CASSEGVAGYTEAFF; cdr3_nt: TGTGCCAGCAGTGAAGGGGTCGCAGGATACACTGAAGCTTTCTTT; j_call: TRBJ1-1; clone_size: -; v_call: TRBV6-1; d_call: -
cdr3_aa: CATSRGPGTSPNEQFF; cdr3_nt: TGTGCCACCAGCAGGGGACCCGGGACTAGCCCCAATGAGCAGTTCTTC; j_call: TRBJ2-1; clone_size: -; v_call: TRBV15; d_call: TRBD2
cdr3_aa: CASSLYVPGQGLRETQYF; cdr3_nt: TGCGCCAGCAGCTTATACGTCCCGGGACAGGGACTACGGGAGACCCAGTACTTC; j_call: TRBJ2-5; clone_size: -; v_call: TRBV5-1; d_call: TRBD1
cdr3_aa: CASSLSSDQETQYF; cdr3_nt: TGTGCCAGCAGCTTAAGTTCAGACCAAGAGACCCAGTACTTC; j_call: TRBJ2-5; clone_size: few; v_call: TRBV7-3; d_call: -
cdr3_aa: CASSPEAGVPSKETQYF; cdr3_nt: TGTGCCAGCAGCCCAGAGGCTGGGGTCCCATCGAAGGAGACCCAGTACTTC; j_call: TRBJ2-5; clone_size: -; v_call: TRBV7-2; d_call: -
cdr3_aa: CASSLARTSGPNEQFF; cdr3_nt: TGTGCCAGCAGCTTAGCGCGAACTAGCGGGCCCAATGAGCAGTTCTTC; j_call: TRBJ2-1; clone_size: few; v_call: TRBV7-9; d_call: TRBD2